These 14 T cell receptor beta chains were all obtained from the same sample, sequenced in a study of T cell responses to AZD1222 COVID-19 vaccine. Clones were sequenced by immunoSEQ multiplex PCR, and TCRdb holds only the in-frame ones, with some missing. This sample has about 150,000 clones, with about 89% found just once. Sequencing used peripheral blood, obtained 28 days after the second AZD1222 dose. Source of these receptors: an adult who received the AZD1222 COVID-19 vaccine.

J is TRBJ2-7 and V is TRBV29-1; 7 bases are shared with TRBD1. CDR3 length equals 16 residues. J lost 0 bases, V lost 5 bases, and 13 bases had no gene match. From germline, CDR1 is SQVTM and CDR2 ANQGSEA. The CDR3 is CSVTEYRGLSSYEQYF. In DNA form, the CDR3 reads TGCAGCGTTACGGAATACAGGGGCCTAAGCTCCTACGAGCAGTACTTC.

The chain recombines TRBV19 with TRBJ1-2; D perhaps matches TRBD1 (6 bases). The CDR3 extends over 11 amino acids. Germline V CDR1 and CDR2: LNHDA, SQIVND (reference sequence). Trimming stripped 10 bases from V and 7 bases from J, with 13 bases between. The DNA of the CDR3 is TGTGCCATCAGACAGGCGGGTGGCTACACCTTC. It specifies CAIRQAGGYTF.

V usage is TRBV2 and J usage is TRBJ2-1; D is perhaps TRBD2 (6 bases). Trimming shortened V by 6 bases and J by 0 bases, and 12 bases separated the two germline ends. The V gene's germline CDR1 is SNHLY and CDR2 FYNNEI. CDR3 length equals 15 residues. The CDR3 reads CASRVEGSSYNEQFF. The CDR3 region has the DNA TGTGCCAGCAGAGTGGAGGGAAGCTCCTACAATGAGCAGTTCTTC.

Worth noting for this clone: Other nucleotide sequences from this sample produce the same CDR3. DNA of the CDR3: TGTGCCAGCAGCTTATCCAGGCAAGAGACCCAGTACTTC. This sequence encodes CASSLSRQETQYF. The genes are TRBV7-2 and TRBJ2-5, with D unclear. The CDR3 sequence is 13 residues long. Trimming shortened V by 2 bases and J by 2 bases, and 6 bases separated the two germline ends. Germline loops: CDR1 SGHTA, CDR2 FQGNSA.

CDR3 in amino acids: CASSLRDGNEQFF. In nucleotides, the CDR3 is TGTGCCAGCAGCTTGCGGGATGGGAATGAGCAGTTCTTC. This chain joins TRBV5-4 and TRBJ2-1, with D possibly TRBD2 on 5 matching bases. V dropped 1 base and J dropped 7 bases, with 9 bases sitting between them. Looked up from germline, CDR1 is SGHNT and CDR2 is YYREEE (reference sequence). This CDR3 is built from 13 residues.

This clone appeared a single time. The rearrangement links TRBV10-3 to TRBJ2-3, with no clear D. Trimming pared 4 bases from V and 2 bases from J, leaving 19 bases between. The CDR3 loop spans 17 amino acids. Germline V gene data show CDR1 as ENHRY and CDR2 as SYGVKD. The CDR3: CAISGVRGRQNTDTQYF. CDR3 DNA: TGTGCCATCAGTGGGGTGCGTGGTCGGCAGAACACAGATACGCAGTATTTT.

This chain links TRBV21-1 with TRBJ1-6. TRBV21-1 is a pseudogene. This CDR3 has 14 residues. The CDR3 reads CASSLDVARSPLHF. CDR3 sequence (DNA): TGTGCCAGCAGTCTAGACGTGGCTCGGTCACCCCTCCACTTT.

CDR3: CARSSGRSFYEQYF. CDR3 DNA sequence: TGTGCCAGAAGTAGCGGGAGGTCGTTCTACGAGCAGTACTTC. This sequence joins TRBV2 and TRBJ2-7, with TRBD2 identical over 10 bases. With 9 bases clipped from V and 3 bases from J, the junction kept 8 bases outside the gene matches. Germline loops: CDR1 SNHLY, CDR2 FYNNEI. This CDR3 has 14 amino acids.

This chain uses TRBV6-6 with TRBJ2-3; D remains ambiguous. In germline, CDR1 is MNHNY, CDR2 SVGAGI (reference sequence). V lost 6 bases and J 6 bases, leaving 7 bases between the germline ends. This CDR3 is built from 11 residues. Here the CDR3 DNA reads TGTGCCAGCAGAACGTCGGATACGCAGTATTTT. This codes for CASRTSDTQYF.

The chain uses TRBV7-8 and TRBJ2-1; 7 nucleotides agree with TRBD2. The germline V gene encodes CDR1 SGHVS and CDR2 FQNEAQ. This CDR3 spans 11 amino acids. J gave up 15 bases and V 5 bases, and 7 bases lay outside the gene matches. CDR3 sequence (DNA): TGTGCCAGCAGCCGCGGGAGTTTCACGTTCTTC. It is translated as CASSRGSFTFF.

The chain recombines TRBV2 with TRBJ1-2, with D unclear. The length of the CDR3 is 14 residues. CDR1 and CDR2 from the germline V gene are SNHLY and FYNNEI. The ends were cut back, 5 bases at V and 7 bases at J, with 17 bases in the middle. Written as DNA, the CDR3 is TGTGCCAGCAGTCTATTATCTATCGACGTTGGCTACACCTTC. It yields the protein CASSLLSIDVGYTF.

This rearrangement joins TRBV7-9 to TRBJ1-2; 7 bases align to TRBD1. This CDR3 is 18 amino acids long. V lost 1 base and J lost 6; bases outside the gene matches: 17. Germline V lookup: CDR1 SEHNR, CDR2 FQNEAQ (reference sequence). The chain's CDR3 is CASSLGGTERGDIDGYTF. As DNA, the CDR3 is TGTGCCAGCAGCTTAGGAGGGACAGAGAGGGGGGATATCGATGGCTACACCTTC.

The chain couples TRBV3-1 (or the pseudogene TRBV3-2) to TRBJ2-1, with D possibly called TRBD1 or TRBD2 (6 bases each). CDR3 length: 15 amino acids. V was pared by 8 bases and J by 5 bases, with 19 bases between. Germline V gives CDR1 LGHDT, CDR2 YNNKEL (reference sequence). The CDR3 sequence is CASRFWGQRDNEQFF. The CDR3 coding sequence is TGTGCCAGCCGCTTCTGGGGGCAGCGGGACAATGAGCAGTTCTTC.

This chain joins TRBV14 and TRBJ2-1; no firm D call. With 1 base removed from V and 3 bases from J, the gap between germline ends came to 10 bases. Germline V gene sequence: CDR1 SGHDN, CDR2 FVKESK. The CDR3 covers 15 residues. The CDR3 DNA reads TGTGCCAGCAGCCAAGTCAGCAGTCTCTACAATGAGCAGTTCTTC. Its translation: CASSQVSSLYNEQFF.